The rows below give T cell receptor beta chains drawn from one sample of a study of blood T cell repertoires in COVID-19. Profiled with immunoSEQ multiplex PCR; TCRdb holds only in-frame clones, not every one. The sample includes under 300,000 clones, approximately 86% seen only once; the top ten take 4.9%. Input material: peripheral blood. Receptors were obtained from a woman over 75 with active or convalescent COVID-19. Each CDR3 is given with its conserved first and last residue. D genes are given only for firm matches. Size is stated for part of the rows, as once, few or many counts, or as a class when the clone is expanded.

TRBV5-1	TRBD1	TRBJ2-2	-	TGCGCCAGCAGCTCCACAGGGGGCGAGACCGGGGAGCTGTTTTTT	CASSSTGGETGELFF
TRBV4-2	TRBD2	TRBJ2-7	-	TGTGCCAGCAGCCAAGATATCTCCCCGACTAGCGGGAGGAGTAGGAACTTC	CASSQDISPTSGRSRNF
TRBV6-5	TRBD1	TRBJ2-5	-	TGTGCCAGCAGCCGGGGACAGGGGCCCGGAGAGACCCAGTACTTC	CASSRGQGPGETQYF
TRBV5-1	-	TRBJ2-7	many	TGCGCCAGCAGCTCACAGGGACACCTTTACGAGCAGTACTTC	CASSSQGHLYEQYF
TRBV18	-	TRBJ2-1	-	TGTGCCAGCTCACCACCGGCCCAATATGAGCAGTTCTTC	CASSPPAQYEQFF
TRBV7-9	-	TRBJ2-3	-	TGTGCCAGCAGCCCATCCGGGAGTGTTACAGATACGCAGTATTTT	CASSPSGSVTDTQYF
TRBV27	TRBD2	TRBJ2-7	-	TGTGCCAGCAGTTTAAGGCTAGCGGGGGGGGAGCAGTACTTC	CASSLRLAGGEQYF
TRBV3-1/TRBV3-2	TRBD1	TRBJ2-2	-	TGTGCCAGCAGCCACGTCTTGGGACAGGGGAACACCGGGGAGCTGTTTTTT	CASSHVLGQGNTGELFF
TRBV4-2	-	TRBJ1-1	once	TGTGCCAGCAGCCAAGGGGCGGGCATGAACACTGAAGCTTTCTTT	CASSQGAGMNTEAFF
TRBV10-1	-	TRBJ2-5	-	TGCGCCAGCAGTCCTCAAGGGGAAGGGCAAGAGACCCAGTACTTC	CASSPQGEGQETQYF
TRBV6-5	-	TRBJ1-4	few	TGTGCCAGCACCCAAGGAGCAACTAATGAAAAACTGTTTTTT	CASTQGATNEKLFF
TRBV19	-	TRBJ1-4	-	TGTGCCACCTCTGAACATCAGGGAGGATATCCGTTTTTT	CATSEHQGGYPFF
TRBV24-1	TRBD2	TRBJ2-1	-	TGTGCCACCAGTGACCCAGGGACTAGCGGGAATGAGCAGTTCTTC	CATSDPGTSGNEQFF
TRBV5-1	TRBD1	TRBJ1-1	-	TGCGCCAGCAGGGATATAACAGGGGGAAGTGGAATGGTAGCTTTCTTT	CASRDITGGSGMVAFF
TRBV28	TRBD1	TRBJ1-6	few	TGTGCCAGCAGTGAAGGGACAGTGAATAATTCACCCCTCCACTTT	CASSEGTVNNSPLHF
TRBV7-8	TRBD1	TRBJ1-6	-	TGTGCCAGCAGCTTAAGTGGACAGGGCGCAGCACCCCTCCACTTT	CASSLSGQGAAPLHF
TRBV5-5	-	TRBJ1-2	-	TGTGCCAGCAGCTTGGCGGGGGTTGGCTATGGCTACACCTTC	CASSLAGVGYGYTF
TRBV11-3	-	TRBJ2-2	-	TGTGCCAGCAGCTCAGGAGGGCGCAGCGGGGAGCTGTTTTTT	CASSSGGRSGELFF
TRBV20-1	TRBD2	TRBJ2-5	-	TGCAGTGCTAGTGTCAGGAGCGGGAGGCAAGAGACCCAGTACTTC	CSASVRSGRQETQYF
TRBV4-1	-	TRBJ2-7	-	TGCGCCAGCAGCCAAGATTTGATTGCTAGCGCTTCCTACGAGCAGTACTTC	CASSQDLIASASYEQYF
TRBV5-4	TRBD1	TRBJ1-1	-	TGTGCCAGCAGGCCCGGGACAGAGCGCACTGAAGCTTTCTTT	CASRPGTERTEAFF
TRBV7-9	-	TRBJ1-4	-	TGTGCCAGCAGCCGAGCGGGCTCCGAAAAACTGTTTTTT	CASSRAGSEKLFF
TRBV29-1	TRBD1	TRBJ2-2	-	TGCAGCGCTTACCCCGGGACAGTGAACACCGGGGAGCTGTTTTTT	CSAYPGTVNTGELFF
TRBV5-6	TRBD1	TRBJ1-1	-	TGTGCCAGCAGCTCGAGGACAGGGAACACTGAAGCTTTCTTT	CASSSRTGNTEAFF
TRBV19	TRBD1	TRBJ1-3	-	TGTGCCAGTAGTATGGACAGGGAGGCCTCTGGAAACACCATATATTTT	CASSMDREASGNTIYF
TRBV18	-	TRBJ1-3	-	TGTGCCAGCTCACCGACAAGAATTGGGGGAAACACCATATATTTT	CASSPTRIGGNTIYF
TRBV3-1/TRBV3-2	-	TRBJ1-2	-	TGTGCCAGCAGCCTTCGGCAGGGGATTAATGGCTACACCTTC	CASSLRQGINGYTF
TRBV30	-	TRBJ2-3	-	TGTGCCTGGAGTTGGGGGGTAAGCACAGATACGCAGTATTTT	CAWSWGVSTDTQYF
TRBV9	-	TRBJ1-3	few	TGTGCCAGCAGCGCCTCGACGGAGGACACCATATATTTT	CASSASTEDTIYF
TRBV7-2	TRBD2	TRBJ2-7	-	TGTGCCAGCAGCTCGGCGGGACTAGGCGCCAAACAGTACTTC	CASSSAGLGAKQYF
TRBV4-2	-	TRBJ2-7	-	TGTGCCAGCAGCCAAGACGTGGCTAGCATAAGCGAGCAGTACTTC	CASSQDVASISEQYF
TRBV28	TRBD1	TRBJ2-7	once	TGTGCCAGCAGTTTACCGGGACAGGGGAACTACGAGCAGTACTTC	CASSLPGQGNYEQYF
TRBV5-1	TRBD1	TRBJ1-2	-	TGCGCCAGCAGCTTGCCGATGACTCCGGGACAGGGAGGCCGAAGGCGCTACTATGGCTACACCTTC	CASSLPMTPGQGGRRRYYGYTF